This T cell receptor beta chain was captured in a study of blood T cell repertoires in COVID-19. Study-wide background: Sites across the United States, Italy and Spain contributed samples from acute and convalescent COVID-19.

The authors' processing: The assay estimated nucleated cells by amplifying reference gene primers. Only in-frame clones appear in the TCRdb table, and some are missing; sequencing was by immunoSEQ multiplex PCR. That table is the source of V, J and clone size, and D and trimming were worked out from the DNA. The sample contains around 300,000 clones, 70% to 90% of which appear only once. Germline CDR1 MGHDK, CDR2 SYGVNS. The V gene lost 6 bases and the J gene lost 1 base, with 15 bases spanning the gap. This CDR3 comprises 16 residues. One Seattle source followed patients from active infection through their disease course.

This TCR derives from a woman aged 70-85 years with COVID-19, enrolled during active disease. Sample: peripheral blood. The V and J genes are TRBV25-1 and TRBJ2-2, with a tentative D call TRBD2 (5 bases). In DNA form, the CDR3 reads TGTGCCAGCAGCCTCGGGGAGATACTGAACACCGGGGAGCTGTTTTTT. Its translation: CASSLGEILNTGELFF.